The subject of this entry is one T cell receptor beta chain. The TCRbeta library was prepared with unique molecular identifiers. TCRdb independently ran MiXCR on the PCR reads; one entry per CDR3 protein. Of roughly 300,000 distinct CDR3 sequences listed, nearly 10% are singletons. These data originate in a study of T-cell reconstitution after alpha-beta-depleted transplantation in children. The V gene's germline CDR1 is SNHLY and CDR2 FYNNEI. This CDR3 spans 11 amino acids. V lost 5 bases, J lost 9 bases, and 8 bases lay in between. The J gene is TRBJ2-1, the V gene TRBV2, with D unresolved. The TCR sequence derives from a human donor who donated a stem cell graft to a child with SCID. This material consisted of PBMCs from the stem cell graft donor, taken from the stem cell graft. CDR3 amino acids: CASSNRAEQFF. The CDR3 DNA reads TGTGCCAGCAGTAACCGGGCTGAGCAGTTCTTC. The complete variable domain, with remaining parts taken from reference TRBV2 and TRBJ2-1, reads EPEVTQTPSHQVTQMGQEVILRCVPISNHLYFYWYRQILGQKVEFLVSFYNNEISEKSEIFDDQFSVERPDGSNFTLKIRSTKLEDSAMYFCASSNRAEQFFGPGTRLTVL.